The T cell receptor (beta chain) under discussion was sequenced for a study of a mutant IDH1 vaccine in newly diagnosed glioma (dated by TCRdb to 2020 to 2023). Regarding the complete study: Of the 32 patients who were treated, around 60% were male and roughly 38% were female, and the mean age was about 40 years. Before enrollment, most patients had been given radiochemotherapy with temozolomide as standard therapy, while the rest had received either radiotherapy alone or temozolomide alone. Peripheral blood was collected at six visits: V03 (baseline), V05, V07, V10, V12 and V13. For exploratory analyses, longitudinal TCRB deep sequencing was carried out in about two dozen treated patients wherever samples were available.

The study at large found these results: Pseudoprogression appeared unrelated to alterations in the top peripheral T cell clonotypes detected by TCRB sequencing. The authors stated that sample limitations prevented analyses of patient blood samples from being reproduced. Vaccine-induced immune responses across multiple MHC alleles were detected in approximately 93% of patients. Availability determined which PBMC samples were chosen for TCRB deep sequencing.

About this clone itself: Its antigen is unknown. Base qualities are missing; no much larger clone stands one base away.

The time point label here, explained by the study, means: baseline, week 1 (first vaccination visit). The sample's treatment or condition label, decoded: pre-vaccination baseline after standard-of-care therapy. Donors had newly diagnosed WHO grade 3 or 4 IDH1-mutant astrocytomas with loss of nuclear ATRX. The samples were drawn from NOA16, a multicentre, single-arm, open-label phase I trial in Germany that tested a mutant IDH1 peptide vaccine in humans for the first time. Visit V03 blood draws served as the baseline sample for immunogenicity testing. Genomic DNA for TCRB sequencing was extracted from EDTA blood using the DNeasy Blood and Tissue Kit. Receptor libraries were prepared by the immunoSEQ multiplex PCR assay. Rearranged TCR beta chain sequences were amplified using the hsTCRB Kit according to the manufacturer's protocol. An Illumina MiSeq was used to sequence the TCRB libraries. Turning to the authors' computational methods: The proprietary platform of the kit vendor was used for demultiplexing, trimming and gene mapping. The immuneACCESS repertoire file appears here via TCRdb, limited to in-frame rearrangements. These files lack a portion of the clones; in checked studies, under half of the deficit traces to unresolved V genes, and the cause of the others is not known. The V and J calls and clone size were taken over from that table, and D and trimming were inferred from the DNA. The sample table records some 38,000 clones; about nine tenths of these occur just once. About 20% of the sample is in the top ten clones.

CDR1 and CDR2 (SGHDN, FVKESK) derive from the germline V gene. The junction carries 13 bases between V and J, which are trimmed by 0 bases and 13 bases respectively. Including the terminal cysteine and phenylalanine, the CDR3 comprises 13 residues. Just the 39-base CDR3 DNA is kept, in frame starting at base 1. The sample in question was PBMCs, obtained from a glioma patient treated with radiotherapy, temozolomide or both. The chain is made from TRBV14 and TRBJ2-1; tentative D gene TRBD2, with 5 bases matching. The receptor comes from a man aged 18-30 years with glioma. The CDR3: CASSQDLAGPQFF. The nucleotides are TGTGCCAGCAGCCAAGACCTCGCGGGCCCTCAGTTCTTC.